The clone carrying this T cell receptor beta chain was seen a handful of times. The antigen is unknown. This sample is part of a study of CD8+ T cells in alopecia areata. CD4+ cells of about 5 patients were further sorted as CD25+CD127-. From alopecia areata patients, lesional scalp punch biopsies and peripheral blood were collected. Reverse transcribed after extraction, RNA yielded cDNA as the sequencing template. The assay was immunoSEQ multiplex PCR, and TCRdb's table has in-frame clones only and misses some. The table has roughly 20,000 clones, approximately 59% seen once; the top ten hold under 5%. Germline lookup yields CDR1 SGHRS and CDR2 YFSETQ. The CDR3 loop spans 14 amino acids. Trimming shortened V by 0 bases and J by 3 bases, and 6 bases separated the two germline ends. Notes on the study in general: It was less clear whether patients shared TCRs than it was in mice, possibly because of HLA. Lesional scalp exceeded normal scalp in clonality, especially in alopecia totalis/universalis.

The V call is TRBV5-1, the J call TRBJ2-2; D is unresolved. Sequenced material: CD4+ Tregs sorted from blood. The receptor comes from a human donor with alopecia areata. CDR3 nucleotide sequence: TGCGCCAGCAGCTTGGGAGGTCACACCGGGGAGCTGTTTTTT. This codes for CASSLGGHTGELFF.